This T cell receptor (beta chain) was found in a study of blood T cell repertoires in COVID-19. As for the study in general: The study drew acute and convalescent COVID-19 samples from the United States, Italy and Spain. Nucleic acid was either cDNA or gDNA, and it came from T cells, B-cell-depleted T cells, or PBMCs.

This table comes from immunoSEQ multiplex PCR, and its TCRdb copy is limited to in-frame clones, with some not included. Of 430,000 or so clones listed, over 85% are singletons. Germline-derived CDR1 and CDR2 are SGDLS and YYNGEE. This CDR3 comprises 15 residues. The V segment lost 6 bases and the J segment 5 bases; nucleotides outside the gene matches: 11. Patients of the Seattle cohort, enrolled during active infection, were followed longitudinally. This receptor was obtained from a man aged 18-30 years with COVID-19, enrolled during active disease. What was sequenced was peripheral blood. The rearrangement links TRBV9 to TRBJ2-1, with TRBD2 matching over 7 bases. The CDR3 nucleotides are TGTGCCAGCAACTCAGCGGGGAGCCGGCACAATGAGCAGTTCTTC. This codes for CASNSAGSRHNEQFF.